This paragraph covers one T cell receptor beta chain sequence. The CDR3 covers 13 residues. Germline CDR1 reads SGHDT; CDR2 reads YYEEEE. The germline V and J ends were trimmed by 10 bases and 1 base, with 15 bases remaining between them. The sample comes from a study of cytomegalovirus exposure and HLA in healthy donors. 60 Vbeta and 13 Jbeta primers were used in PCR. The data were produced by immunoSEQ multiplex PCR, yet TCRdb's version contains in-frame clones alone and is incomplete. The sample includes 150,000 to 200,000 clones, 77% seen only once; the top ten take approximately 1.5%. This sequence joins TRBV5-6 and TRBJ2-7, with a weak D call TRBD2 (5 bases). Sequencing input: PBMCs. This sequence originates from a woman between 25 and 40 years old in good health and CMV-seropositive. CDR3 nucleotide sequence: TGTGCCTGCGCGCTAGCTGATTCCTACGAGCAGTACTTC. It translates to CACALADSYEQYF.